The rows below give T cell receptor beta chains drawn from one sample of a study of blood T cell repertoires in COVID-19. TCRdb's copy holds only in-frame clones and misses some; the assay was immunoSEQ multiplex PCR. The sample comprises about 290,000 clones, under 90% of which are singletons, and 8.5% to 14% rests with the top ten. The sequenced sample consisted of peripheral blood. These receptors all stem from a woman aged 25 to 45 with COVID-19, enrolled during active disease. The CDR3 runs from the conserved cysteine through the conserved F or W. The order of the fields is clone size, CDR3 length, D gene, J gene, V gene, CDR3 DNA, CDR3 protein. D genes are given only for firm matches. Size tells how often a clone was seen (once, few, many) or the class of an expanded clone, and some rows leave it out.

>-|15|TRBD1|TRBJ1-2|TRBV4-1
TGCGCCAGCAGCCAAGGAGCACAGGGGGCATGGGGCTACACCTTC
CASSQGAQGAWGYTF
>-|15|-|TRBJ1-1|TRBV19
TGTGCCAGTAGTTTCGGGGCGGGGTGGAACACTGAAGCTTTCTTT
CASSFGAGWNTEAFF
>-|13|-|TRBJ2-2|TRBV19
TGTGCCAGTAGTATTGGAGGAGCCGGGGAGCTGTTTTTT
CASSIGGAGELFF
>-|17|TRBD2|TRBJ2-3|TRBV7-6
TGTGCCAGCAGCTCCCCAAGATCTAGCGGGGGCACAGATACGCAGTATTTT
CASSSPRSSGGTDTQYF
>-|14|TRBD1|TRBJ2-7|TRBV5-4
TGTGCCAGCAGATCAGACAGGGGCACCTACGAGCAGTACTTC
CASRSDRGTYEQYF
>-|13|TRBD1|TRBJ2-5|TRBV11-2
TGTGCCAGCAGTTGGACAGGGGGAGAGACCCAGTACTTC
CASSWTGGETQYF
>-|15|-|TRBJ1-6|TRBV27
TGTGCCAGCAGTTTTGTCAGGGGAATAGGTTCACCCCTCCACTTT
CASSFVRGIGSPLHF
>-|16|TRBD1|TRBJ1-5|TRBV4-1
TGCGCCAGCAGCCATTCCGGGACAGGGGGGATTCAGCCCCAGCATTTT
CASSHSGTGGIQPQHF
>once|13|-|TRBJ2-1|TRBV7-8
TGTGCCAGCAGCTTAAGCGCTTACAATGAGCAGTTCTTC
CASSLSAYNEQFF
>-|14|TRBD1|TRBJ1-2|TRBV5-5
TGTGCCAGCAGCTCCTATACAGGGGCCTATGGCTACACCTTC
CASSSYTGAYGYTF
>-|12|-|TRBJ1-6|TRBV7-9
TGTGCCAGCAGCCGGGGGAATTCACCCCTCCACTTT
CASSRGNSPLHF
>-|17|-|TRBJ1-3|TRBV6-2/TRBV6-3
TGTGCCAGCAGCCTCCGGCCCACAGTTTACTCTGGAAACACCATATATTTT
CASSLRPTVYSGNTIYF
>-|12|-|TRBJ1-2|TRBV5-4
TGTGCCAGCAGCCCAGGAATCTATGGCTACACCTTC
CASSPGIYGYTF
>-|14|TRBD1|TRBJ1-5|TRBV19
TGTGCCAGTAGTCCAACAGGGGACAATCAGCCCCAGCATTTT
CASSPTGDNQPQHF
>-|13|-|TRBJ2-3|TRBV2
TGTGCCAGCCTAGCTTTAGGTGCAGATACGCAGTATTTT
CASLALGADTQYF
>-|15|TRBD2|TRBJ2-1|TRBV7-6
TGTGCCAGCAGCTCCACCTTAGCGGGGGGAAATGAGCAGTTCTTC
CASSSTLAGGNEQFF
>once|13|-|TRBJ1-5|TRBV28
TGTGCCAGCCGGACCCCAGGGAATCAGCCCCAGCATTTT
CASRTPGNQPQHF
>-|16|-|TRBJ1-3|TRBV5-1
TGCGCCAGCAGCTTGGATTGGGGAGGAACTGGAAACACCATATATTTT
CASSLDWGGTGNTIYF
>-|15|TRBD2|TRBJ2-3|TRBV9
TGTGCCAGCAGCCCGACTAGCGGTAGCACAGATACGCAGTATTTT
CASSPTSGSTDTQYF
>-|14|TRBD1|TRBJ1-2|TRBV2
TGTGCCAGCAATCTCGGGGGACAGTTCTATGGCTACACCTTC
CASNLGGQFYGYTF
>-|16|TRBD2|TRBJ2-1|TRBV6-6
TGTGCCAGCAGTTTGACTAGCGGGGGAGTAAACAATGAGCAGTTCTTC
CASSLTSGGVNNEQFF
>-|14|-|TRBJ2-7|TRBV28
TGTGCCAGCAGCTTTTCAGGGGGGCGGTACGAGCAGTACTTC
CASSFSGGRYEQYF
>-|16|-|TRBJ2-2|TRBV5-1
TGCGCCAGCAGCTTGGCCGACCTTCGGGACACCGGGGAGCTGTTTTTT
CASSLADLRDTGELFF
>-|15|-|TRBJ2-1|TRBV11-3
TGTGCCAGCAGCCCCGGGGGACTCTCCTACAATGAGCAGTTCTTC
CASSPGGLSYNEQFF
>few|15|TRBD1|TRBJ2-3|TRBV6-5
TGTGCCAGCACGACCGGGACAGGGGGCGCAGATACGCAGTATTTT
CASTTGTGGADTQYF
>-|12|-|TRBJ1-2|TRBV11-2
TGTGCCAGCAGCGTACACAGCTATGGCTACACCTTC
CASSVHSYGYTF
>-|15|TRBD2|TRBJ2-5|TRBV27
TGTGCCAGCAGTTTCTCTGTTCGGGGGGAAGAGACCCAGTACTTC
CASSFSVRGEETQYF
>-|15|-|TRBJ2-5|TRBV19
TGTGCCAGTAGTATAGATGGGGGGGCTTTAGAGACCCAGTACTTC
CASSIDGGALETQYF
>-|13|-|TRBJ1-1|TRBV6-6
TGTGCCAGCACCTACAGCCCGAACACTGAAGCTTTCTTT
CASTYSPNTEAFF
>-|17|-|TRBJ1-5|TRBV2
TGTGCCAGCAGTGAGGTGGGAGGAGGCGGCGGGTATCAGCCCCAGCATTTT
CASSEVGGGGGYQPQHF
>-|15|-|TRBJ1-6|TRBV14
TGTGCCAGCAGCCAAGATCAGGGGATTAATTCACCCCTCCACTTT
CASSQDQGINSPLHF
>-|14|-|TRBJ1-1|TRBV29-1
TGCAGCGTAAATAACGTCCAGGGGAACACTGAAGCTTTCTTT
CSVNNVQGNTEAFF